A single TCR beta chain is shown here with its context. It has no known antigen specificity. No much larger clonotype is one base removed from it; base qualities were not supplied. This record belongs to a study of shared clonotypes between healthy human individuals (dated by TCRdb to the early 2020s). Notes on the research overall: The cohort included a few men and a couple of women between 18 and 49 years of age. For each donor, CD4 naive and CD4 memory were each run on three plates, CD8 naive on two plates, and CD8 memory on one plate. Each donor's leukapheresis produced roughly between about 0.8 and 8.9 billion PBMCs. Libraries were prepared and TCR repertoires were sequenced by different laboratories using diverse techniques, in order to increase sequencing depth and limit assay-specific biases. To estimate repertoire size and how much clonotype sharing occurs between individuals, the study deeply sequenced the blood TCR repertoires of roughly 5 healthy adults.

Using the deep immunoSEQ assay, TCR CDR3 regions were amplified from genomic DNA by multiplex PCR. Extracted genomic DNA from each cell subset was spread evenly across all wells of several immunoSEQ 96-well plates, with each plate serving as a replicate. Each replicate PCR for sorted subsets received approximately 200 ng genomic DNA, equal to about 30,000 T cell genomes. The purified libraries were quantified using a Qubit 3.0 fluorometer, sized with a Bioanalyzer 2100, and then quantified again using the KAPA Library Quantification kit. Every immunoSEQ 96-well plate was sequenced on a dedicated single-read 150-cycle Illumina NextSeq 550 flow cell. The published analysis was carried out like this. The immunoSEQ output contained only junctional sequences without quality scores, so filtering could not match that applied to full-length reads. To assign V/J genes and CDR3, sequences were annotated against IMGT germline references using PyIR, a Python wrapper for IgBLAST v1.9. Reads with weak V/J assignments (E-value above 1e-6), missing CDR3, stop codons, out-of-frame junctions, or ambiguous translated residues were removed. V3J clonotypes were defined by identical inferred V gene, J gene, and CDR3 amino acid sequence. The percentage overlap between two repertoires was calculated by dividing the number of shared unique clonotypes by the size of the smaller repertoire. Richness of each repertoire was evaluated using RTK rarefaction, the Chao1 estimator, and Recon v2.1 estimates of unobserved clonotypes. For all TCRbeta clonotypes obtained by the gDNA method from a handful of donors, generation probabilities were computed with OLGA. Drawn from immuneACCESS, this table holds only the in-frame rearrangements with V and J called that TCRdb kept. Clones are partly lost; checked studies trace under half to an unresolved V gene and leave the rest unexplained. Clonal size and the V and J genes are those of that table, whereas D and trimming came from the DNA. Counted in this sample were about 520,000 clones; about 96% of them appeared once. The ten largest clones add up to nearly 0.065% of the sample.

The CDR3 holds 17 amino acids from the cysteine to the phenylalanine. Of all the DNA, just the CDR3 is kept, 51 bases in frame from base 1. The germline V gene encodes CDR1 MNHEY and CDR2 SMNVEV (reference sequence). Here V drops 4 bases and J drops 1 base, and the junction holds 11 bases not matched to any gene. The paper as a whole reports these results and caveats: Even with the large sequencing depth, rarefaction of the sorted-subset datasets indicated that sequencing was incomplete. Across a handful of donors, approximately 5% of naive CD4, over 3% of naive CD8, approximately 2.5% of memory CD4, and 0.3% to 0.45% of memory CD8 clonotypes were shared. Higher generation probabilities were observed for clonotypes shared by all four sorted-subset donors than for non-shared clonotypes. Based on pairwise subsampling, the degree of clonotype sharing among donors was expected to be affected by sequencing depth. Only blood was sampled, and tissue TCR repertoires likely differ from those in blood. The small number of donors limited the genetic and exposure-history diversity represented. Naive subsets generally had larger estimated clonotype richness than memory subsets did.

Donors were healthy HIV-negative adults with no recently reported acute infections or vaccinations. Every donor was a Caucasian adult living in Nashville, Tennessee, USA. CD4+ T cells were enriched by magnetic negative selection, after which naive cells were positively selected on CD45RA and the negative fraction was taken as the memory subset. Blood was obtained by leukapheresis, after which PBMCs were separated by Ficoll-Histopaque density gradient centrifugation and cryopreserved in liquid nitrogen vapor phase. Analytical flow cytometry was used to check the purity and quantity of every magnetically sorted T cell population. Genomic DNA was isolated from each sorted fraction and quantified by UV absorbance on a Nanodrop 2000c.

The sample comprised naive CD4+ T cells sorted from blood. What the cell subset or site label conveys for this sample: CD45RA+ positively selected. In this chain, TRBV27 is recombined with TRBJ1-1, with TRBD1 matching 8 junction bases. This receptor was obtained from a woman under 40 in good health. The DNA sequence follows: TGTGCCAGCAGTTCCGCGACAGGGGATAGTTGGAACACTGAAGCTTTCTTT. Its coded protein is CASSSATGDSWNTEAFF.